The text below deals with one TCR beta chain. What it binds is not known. Using immunoSEQ multiplex PCR, the repertoire was profiled, and TCRdb retains in-frame clones only, with some absent. This sample has some 150,000 clones, with roughly nine tenths found just once. The CDR3 is 15 amino acids. CDR1 and CDR2 from the germline V gene are MDHEN and SYDVKM. The germline V and J ends were trimmed by 3 bases and 4 bases, with 15 bases remaining between them. The sample originates from a study of T cell responses to AZD1222 COVID-19 vaccine. Study-level points and caveats: Among vaccine-associated CD4 TCRs, coverage spanned spike, with dominance at 160-218 and 743-854. Nearly half of the spike-specific TCRs reportedly recognize variant regions that carry no mutations.

This clonotype was sampled from an adult in good health. The sample in question was peripheral blood, obtained on day 0 of MenACWY control vaccination. The gene calls are TRBV28 and TRBJ1-2, with a weak D call TRBD1 (6 bases). Here the CDR3 reads CASSFRGALVYGYTF. CDR3 sequence (DNA): TGTGCCAGCAGTTTTAGGGGGGCGCTTGTCTATGGCTACACCTTC.